This TCR beta chain was sequenced during a study of blood T cell repertoires in COVID-19. The method was immunoSEQ multiplex PCR; TCRdb's version includes in-frame clones alone and lacks a portion of them. The data contain about 230,000 clones, more than 75% of them singletons. The CDR3 contains 13 residues. The V gene lost 4 bases and the J gene lost 2 bases, with 6 bases spanning the gap. Looked up from germline, CDR1 is LNHDA and CDR2 is SQIVND (reference sequence). Seattle's enrolled individuals joined amid active infection and were then monitored longitudinally. The chain couples TRBV19 to TRBJ2-1; D uncertain. Sample: peripheral blood. The sequence derives from a man in his fifties or sixties with COVID-19, enrolled during active disease. CDR3 in DNA: TGTGCCAGTAGTAGAGGCCCCTACAATGAGCAGTTCTTC. Translated, it gives CASSRGPYNEQFF. The full variable domain, with the rest looked up from reference TRBV19 and TRBJ2-1, is DGGITQSPKYLFRKEGQNVTLSCEQNLNHDAMYWYRQDPGQGLRLIYYSQIVNDFQKGDIAEGYSVSREKKESFPLTVTSAQKNPTAFYLCASSRGPYNEQFFGPGTRLTVL.